A single sample is the source of the 18 T cell receptor beta chains below, sequenced in a study of T cells after yellow fever vaccination (dated by TCRdb to about 2019). In the paper's terms, the treatment or condition label means: live attenuated yellow fever vaccine strain. The library was built by means of 5' RACE. The sequencing machine was an Illumina NovaSeq 6000. The public reads were reprocessed in TCRdb via fastp at Q25 and MiXCR, keeping in-frame beta chains. Identical CDR3 proteins give one entry, which carries the most common genes and DNA. The sample contains about 330,000 distinct CDR3 sequences, approximately 4% of them found a single time. The leading ten clones occupy approximately 23% of the sample. The specimen was PBMCs, collected 5 days after the yellow fever booster vaccination. The receptors originated from a man aged 18 to 30 who received the YFV17D yellow fever vaccine.

This rearrangement joins TRBV4-3 to TRBJ2-5; 7 nucleotides line up with TRBD1. Germline trimming cut 2 bases from V and 3 bases from J; bases unmatched to any gene: 6. The CDR3 loop spans 15 amino acids. Germline-derived CDR1 and CDR2 are LGHNA and YSLEER. The chain's CDR3 is CASSQNRGVEETQYF. CDR3 coding DNA: TGCGCCAGCAGCCAAAACAGGGGAGTTGAAGAGACCCAGTACTTC.

This clonotype was observed a handful of times. The chain couples TRBV7-2 to TRBJ2-1; 8 nucleotides agree with TRBD2. The germline V gene has CDR1 SGHTA and CDR2 FQGNSA. This CDR3 has 17 amino acids. J lost 7 bases, V lost 1 base, and 12 bases had no gene match. CDR3 in amino acids: CASSLVWFAGGGNEQFF. Written as DNA, the CDR3 is TGTGCCAGCAGCTTAGTCTGGTTTGCGGGGGGTGGGAATGAGCAGTTCTTC.

The V gene is TRBV7-9, the J gene TRBJ1-1; D not resolved. The CDR3 extends over 14 amino acids. Germline CDR1 SEHNR, CDR2 FQNEAQ (reference sequence). Trimming took 3 bases from V and 4 from J, leaving 12 bases between them. The CDR3 reads CASSFGPAGTEAFF. CDR3 bases: TGTGCCAGCAGCTTTGGCCCGGCAGGCACTGAAGCTTTCTTT.

This clonotype was observed a few times. The J gene is TRBJ1-5, the V gene TRBV20-1, with TRBD1 matching 9 bases. The V gene end was trimmed by 1 base and the J gene end by 6 bases; junction bases not matched to a gene: 13. The germline V gene has CDR1 DFQATT and CDR2 SNEGSKA (reference sequence). The CDR3 runs 17 residues. This CDR3 reads CSARALPGQGVGQPQHF. The CDR3 DNA reads TGCAGTGCTAGAGCTCTACCGGGACAGGGAGTAGGTCAGCCCCAGCATTTT.

This clonotype was detected only a few times. This sequence joins TRBV20-1 and TRBJ2-3, with 9 bases lining up with TRBD2. From germline, CDR1 is DFQATT and CDR2 SNEGSKA (reference sequence). The V and J ends lost 4 bases and 6 bases, in that order; junction bases with no gene match: 8. The CDR3 runs 14 residues. The DNA for the CDR3 is TGCAGTGCTAAAGCGGGGGGCGGGGTGGATACGCAGTATTTT. It is translated as CSAKAGGGVDTQYF.

This clonotype was seen repeatedly, ten times or more. The CDR3 here is CSAGNQMSSYNEQFF. The CDR3 DNA is TGCAGTGCCGGAAACCAAATGAGCTCCTACAATGAGCAGTTCTTC. The chain joins TRBV20-1 to TRBJ2-1; D gene uncertain. Trimming stripped 6 bases from V and 0 bases from J, with 15 bases between. The CDR3 runs to 15 residues. Germline CDR1 is DFQATT and CDR2 is SNEGSKA (reference sequence).

The chain has TRBV4-1 and TRBJ2-2, with D uncertain. The CDR3 sequence is 14 residues long. The V gene's germline CDR1 is MGHRA and CDR2 YSYEKL. V was cut by 1 base and J by 5 bases, with 8 bases left in between. The CDR3 DNA reads TGCGCCAGCAGCCAAGGGATGTATACCGGGGAGCTGTTTTTT. This codes for CASSQGMYTGELFF.

This chain joins TRBV5-1 and TRBJ1-1, with D unclear. The V end was cut by 0 bases, the J end by 6 bases, with 15 bases between. CDR3 length: 15 amino acids. Per germline, CDR1 SGHRS and CDR2 YFSETQ. The CDR3 DNA reads TGCGCCAGCAGCTTGGATGAGCGAGGACTCTCTGAAGCTTTCTTT. Encoded protein: CASSLDERGLSEAFF.

This clonotype showed up just a few times. The rearrangement links TRBV6-5 to TRBJ2-5; TRBD2 agrees at 7 bases. This CDR3 region has 17 residues. CDR1 MNHEY and CDR2 SVGAGI come from the germline V gene. With V trimmed by 0 bases and J by 0 bases, 7 bases remained unmatched. The CDR3 nucleotides read TGTGCCAGCAGTTACTCTGAGGGTGGGGGGGACCAAGAGACCCAGTACTTC. Residues: CASSYSEGGGDQETQYF.

This clonotype was found a few times. V usage is TRBV2 and J usage is TRBJ1-2, with a tentative D call TRBD1 (6 bases). The ends were cut back, 7 bases at V and 8 bases at J, with 17 bases in the middle. This CDR3 is 13 amino acids long. CDR1 is SNHLY, CDR2 FYNNEI, per germline. CDR3 sequence reads: CASTSDRTGGYTF. DNA for the CDR3: TGTGCCAGCACTAGCGACAGGACTGGCGGCTACACCTTC.

This clonotype came up a few times. The chain carries TRBV5-1 and TRBJ2-3, with D possibly matching TRBD2 (5 bases). The V and J ends lost 0 bases and 2 bases respectively, with 16 bases between them. The CDR3 extends over 17 amino acids. Germline-derived CDR1 and CDR2 are SGHRS and YFSETQ. This chain's CDR3 is CASSLADLASPTDTQYF. The CDR3 nucleotides read TGCGCCAGCAGCTTGGCCGATTTAGCGTCCCCCACAGATACGCAGTATTTT.

In its sample, this clonotype was seen a few times. The rearrangement uses TRBV4-1 and TRBJ2-7; 7 positions agree with TRBD1. Germline V gives CDR1 MGHRA, CDR2 YSYEKL. CDR3 length: 16 amino acids. J lost 2 bases, V lost 4 bases, and 11 bases had no gene match. CDR3 residues: CASSPGQAKGPYEQYF. The CDR3 coding sequence is TGCGCCAGCAGCCCCGGACAGGCAAAGGGTCCCTACGAGCAGTACTTC.

The table lists this clonotype with a few counts. The chain has TRBV5-1 and TRBJ1-3; D call uncertain. Germline assignment: CDR1 SGHRS and CDR2 YFSETQ. The ends were cut back, 6 bases at V and 0 bases at J, with 7 bases in the middle. The CDR3 spans 13 residues. The CDR3 sequence: CASTQSSGNTIYF. In nucleotides, the CDR3 is TGCGCCAGCACCCAGAGCTCTGGAAACACCATATATTTT.

In this sample, this clonotype turned up a few times. This chain joins TRBV12-3 or TRBV12-4 and TRBJ1-2; 7 bases agree with TRBD1. The ends lost 6 bases at V and 8 bases at J; junction bases unmatched: 12. This CDR3 is 14 amino acids long. The CDR3 spells CASSSSDRDRGYTF. The CDR3 nucleotides are TGTGCCAGCAGCTCCAGTGACAGGGATCGCGGCTACACCTTC.

There are a few counts of this clonotype. V is TRBV6-5 and J is TRBJ1-1; a weak D match, TRBD1 (6 bases). There are 14 residues in the CDR3. Germline V gene lookup returns CDR1 MNHEY and CDR2 SVGAGI. The ends were cut back, 2 bases at V and 3 bases at J, with 10 bases in the middle. The CDR3 sequence: CASSYRGSHTEAFF. In DNA, the CDR3 is TGTGCCAGCAGTTACAGGGGGAGCCACACTGAAGCTTTCTTT.

Many counts were recorded for this clonotype. This chain joins TRBV20-1 and TRBJ2-3; 10 nucleotides match TRBD2. The junction had 1 base not matched to a gene; V was cut back by 3 bases and J by 7 bases. Germline loops: CDR1 DFQATT, CDR2 SNEGSKA (reference sequence). There are 12 residues in the CDR3. CDR3 bases: TGCAGTGCTAGTAGCGGGGGGCATACGCAGTATTTT. Translated, it gives CSASSGGHTQYF.

This clonotype was seen at least ten times. This rearrangement joins TRBV20-1 to TRBJ2-3, with TRBD2 as a possible D gene (6 bases). The germline V gene encodes CDR1 DFQATT and CDR2 SNEGSKA (reference sequence). Trimming stripped 3 bases from V and 5 bases from J, with 12 bases between. The length of the CDR3 is 13 residues. CDR3 in DNA: TGCAGTGCTAGGGGCGGGGCGGTAGATACGCAGTATTTT. It yields the protein CSARGGAVDTQYF.

This clonotype was seen more than once but under ten times. The chain has TRBV6-2 or TRBV6-3 and TRBJ2-7, with D unclear. This CDR3 has 15 amino acids. V was cut by 2 bases and J by 0 bases, with 11 bases left in between. The germline CDR1 and CDR2 sequences are MNHEY and SVGEGT. CDR3 protein: CASSYLDPTSYEQYF. For the CDR3, the DNA is TGTGCCAGCAGTTACCTGGACCCAACCTCCTACGAGCAGTACTTC.